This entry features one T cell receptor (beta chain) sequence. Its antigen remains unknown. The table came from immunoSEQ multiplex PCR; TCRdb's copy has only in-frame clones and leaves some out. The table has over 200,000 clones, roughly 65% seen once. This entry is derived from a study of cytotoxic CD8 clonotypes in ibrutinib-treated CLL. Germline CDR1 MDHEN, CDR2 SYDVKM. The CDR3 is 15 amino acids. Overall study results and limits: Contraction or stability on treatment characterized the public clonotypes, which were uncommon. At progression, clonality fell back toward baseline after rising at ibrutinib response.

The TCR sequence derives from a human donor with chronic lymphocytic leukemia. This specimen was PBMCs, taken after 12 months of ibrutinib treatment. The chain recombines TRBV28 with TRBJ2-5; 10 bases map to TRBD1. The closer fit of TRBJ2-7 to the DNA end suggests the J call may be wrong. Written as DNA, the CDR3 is TGTGCCAGCAGCTCCCACGGGACAGGGGACTACGAGCAGTACTTC. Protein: CASSSHGTGDYEQYF.